This T cell receptor (beta chain) was retrieved from a study of cytomegalovirus exposure and HLA in healthy donors. General study points: Researchers counted around 170 TCR beta chains as cytomegalovirus-associated.

Germline V gene sequence: CDR1 MNHNS, CDR2 SASEGT. The CDR3 sequence is 13 residues long. The junction had 4 bases not matched to a gene; V was cut back by 9 bases and J by 4 bases. The PCR made use of 60 Vbeta and 13 Jbeta primers. Sequencing was performed with immunoSEQ multiplex PCR; in TCRdb, only in-frame clones are kept and a portion is missing. Of under 200,000 clones in the sample, about 80% were seen once. Remarks on this clone: Its antigen is unknown. This sample also contains other DNA sequences that code for the same CDR3.

Sequenced sample: PBMCs. The rearrangement uses TRBV6-1 and TRBJ1-5; 9 bases match TRBD1. This receptor was obtained from a girl between 5 and 17 years old in good health and CMV-seropositive. CDR3: CASSGTGNQPQHF. The CDR3, as DNA: TGTGCCAGTAGCGGGACAGGGAATCAGCCCCAGCATTTT.